This T cell receptor (beta chain) derives from a study of STAT3 mutations in large granular lymphocyte leukemia. TCRdb's copy holds only in-frame clones and misses some; the assay was immunoSEQ multiplex PCR. The sample consists of over 1,000 clones, around 46% of them appearing once. Note on this clone: No antigen is known for it.

The CDR3 length is 18 residues. The V gene end was trimmed by 4 bases and the J gene end by 2 bases; junction bases not matched to a gene: 17. Germline V lookup: CDR1 SGDLS, CDR2 YYNGEE. Study-wide results and limits: In T-cell large granular lymphocyte leukemia, about half of patients showed multiple immunodominant subclonotypes.

The sample consisted of peripheral blood mononuclear cells. This TCR was recovered from a male patient aged 50 to 59 with T-cell large granular lymphocyte leukemia. Some clones in this sample may be carry-over from other donors' samples. The genes are TRBV9 and TRBJ2-5; 7 bases match TRBD1. The DNA for the CDR3 is TGTGCCAGCAGCCCCGGAGGACAGGTGGAGTTGGGGCAAGAGACCCAGTACTTC. It specifies CASSPGGQVELGQETQYF.